This T cell receptor (beta chain) was captured in a study of cytomegalovirus exposure and HLA in healthy donors. Overall study: From HLA-typed donors, an early data release held 70 million to 100 million unique TCRs.

Only a few counts were recorded for this clone. The CDR3 has 14 residues. The germline gives CDR1 MNHEY, CDR2 SVGAGI. V was pared by 2 bases and J by 4 bases, with 8 bases between. The PCR ran on 60 Vbeta and 13 Jbeta primers. Clones were sequenced by immunoSEQ multiplex PCR, and TCRdb holds only the in-frame ones, with some missing. The sample has 200,000 or so clones, about 79% seen once. This sequence was found in a man between 18 and 35 years old in good health and CMV-seronegative. Sequencing used PBMCs. The rearrangement links TRBV6-5 to TRBJ2-2; possibly TRBD1 for D (6 bases). CDR3 amino acids: CASSYGRGTGELFF. In DNA form, the CDR3 reads TGTGCCAGCAGTTACGGCAGGGGCACCGGGGAGCTGTTTTTT.